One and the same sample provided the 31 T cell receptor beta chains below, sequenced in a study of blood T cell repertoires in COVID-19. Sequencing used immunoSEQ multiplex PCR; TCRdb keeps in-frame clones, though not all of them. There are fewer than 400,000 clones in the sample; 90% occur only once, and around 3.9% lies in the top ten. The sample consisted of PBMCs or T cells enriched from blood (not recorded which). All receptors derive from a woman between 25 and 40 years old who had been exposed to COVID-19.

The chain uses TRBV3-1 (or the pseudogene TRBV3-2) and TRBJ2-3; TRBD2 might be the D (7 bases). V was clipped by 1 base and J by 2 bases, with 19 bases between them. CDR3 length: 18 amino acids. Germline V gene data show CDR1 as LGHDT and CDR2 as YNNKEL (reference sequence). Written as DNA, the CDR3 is TGTGCCAGCAGCCAAGTCGGCGGGGGCCTGAGAATCACAGATACGCAGTATTTT. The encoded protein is CASSQVGGGLRITDTQYF.

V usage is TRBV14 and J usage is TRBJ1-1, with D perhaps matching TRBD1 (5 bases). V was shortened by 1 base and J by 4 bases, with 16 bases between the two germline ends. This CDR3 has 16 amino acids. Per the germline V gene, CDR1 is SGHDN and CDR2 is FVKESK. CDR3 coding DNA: TGTGCCAGCAGCCAAGGGGGAGGGCCGAGGGGCACTGAAGCTTTCTTT. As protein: CASSQGGGPRGTEAFF.

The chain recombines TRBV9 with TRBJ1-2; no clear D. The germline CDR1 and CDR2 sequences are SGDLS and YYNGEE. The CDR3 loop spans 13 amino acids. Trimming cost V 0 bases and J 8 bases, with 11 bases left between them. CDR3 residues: CASSVGPLRGYTF. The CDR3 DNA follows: TGTGCCAGCAGCGTAGGGCCTCTGCGGGGCTACACCTTC.

In DNA, the CDR3 is TGCAGCGCTTGGGACAACCAAGAGACCCAGTACTTC. Protein product: CSAWDNQETQYF. The chain carries TRBV29-1 and TRBJ2-5; a possible D gene is TRBD1 (6 bases). The CDR3 has 12 residues. Looked up from germline, CDR1 is SQVTM and CDR2 is ANQGSEA. The germline V and J ends were trimmed by 7 bases and 0 bases, with 9 bases remaining between them. Drawing the rest from reference TRBV29-1 and TRBJ2-5, the complete variable domain is SAVISQKPSRDICQRGTSLTIQCQVDSQVTMMFWYRQQPGQSLTLIATANQGSEATYESGFVIDKFPISRPNLTFSTLTVSNMSPEDSSIYLCSAWDNQETQYFGPGTRLLVL.

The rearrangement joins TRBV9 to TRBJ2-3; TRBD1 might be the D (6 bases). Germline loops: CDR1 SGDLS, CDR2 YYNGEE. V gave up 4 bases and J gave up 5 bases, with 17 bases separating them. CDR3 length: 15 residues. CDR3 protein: CASSPMSRGKDTQYF. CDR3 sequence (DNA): TGTGCCAGCAGCCCCATGTCCAGGGGAAAAGATACGCAGTATTTT.

The CDR3 region has the DNA TGTGCCAGCAGCGAATCACGACAGGGGTCGTACGAGCAGTACTTC. Translating it yields CASSESRQGSYEQYF. The chain uses TRBV7-9 and TRBJ2-7; 8 bases are a match to TRBD1. The CDR3 contains 15 residues. Germline loops: CDR1 SEHNR, CDR2 FQNEAQ (reference sequence). V shed 5 bases and J 4 bases; nucleotides not matched to a gene: 10.

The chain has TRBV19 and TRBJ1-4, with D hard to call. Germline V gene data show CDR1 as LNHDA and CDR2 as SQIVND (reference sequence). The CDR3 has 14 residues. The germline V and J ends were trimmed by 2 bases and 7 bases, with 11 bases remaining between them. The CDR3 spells CASSISRGGEKLFF. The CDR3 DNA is TGTGCCAGTAGTATAAGCCGGGGTGGTGAAAAACTGTTTTTT.

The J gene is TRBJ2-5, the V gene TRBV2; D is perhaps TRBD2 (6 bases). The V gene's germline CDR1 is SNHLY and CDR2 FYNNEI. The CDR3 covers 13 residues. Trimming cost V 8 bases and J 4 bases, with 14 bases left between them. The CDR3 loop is CASDAMGGETQYF. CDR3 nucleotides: TGTGCCAGCGACGCAATGGGGGGAGAGACCCAGTACTTC.

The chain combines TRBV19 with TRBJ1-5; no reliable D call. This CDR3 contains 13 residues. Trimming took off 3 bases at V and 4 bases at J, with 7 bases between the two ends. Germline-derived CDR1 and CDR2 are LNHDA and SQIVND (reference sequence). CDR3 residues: CASSMEENQPQHF. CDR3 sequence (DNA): TGTGCCAGTAGTATGGAGGAGAATCAGCCCCAGCATTTT. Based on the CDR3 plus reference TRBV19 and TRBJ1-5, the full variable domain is DGGITQSPKYLFRKEGQNVTLSCEQNLNHDAMYWYRQDPGQGLRLIYYSQIVNDFQKGDIAEGYSVSREKKESFPLTVTSAQKNPTAFYLCASSMEENQPQHFGDGTRLSIL.

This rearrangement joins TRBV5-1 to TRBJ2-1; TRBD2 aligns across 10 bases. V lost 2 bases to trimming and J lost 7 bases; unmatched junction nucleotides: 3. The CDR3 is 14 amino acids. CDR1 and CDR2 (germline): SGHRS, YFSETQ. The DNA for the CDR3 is TGCGCCAGCAGCTTTCTAGCGGGGGCGAATGAGCAGTTCTTC. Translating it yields CASSFLAGANEQFF.

DNA for the CDR3: TGTGCCAGCAGCTTAGGACAGGGGGGTAGCAATCAGCCCCAGCATTTT. Translated: CASSLGQGGSNQPQHF. V gene TRBV7-2 combines with J gene TRBJ1-5; 9 bases agree with TRBD1. Germline V CDR1 and CDR2: SGHTA, FQGNSA. The CDR3 runs 16 residues. J gave up 0 bases and V 1 base, and 1 base lay outside the gene matches.

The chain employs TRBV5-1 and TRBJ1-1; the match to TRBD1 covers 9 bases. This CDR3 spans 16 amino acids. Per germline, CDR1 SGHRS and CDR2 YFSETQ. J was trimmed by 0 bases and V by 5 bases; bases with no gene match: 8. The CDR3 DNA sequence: TGCGCCAGCAGACGGGACAGGGACCTCATGAACACTGAAGCTTTCTTT. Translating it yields CASRRDRDLMNTEAFF.

CDR3 protein: CASSFQGAHALFF. The DNA of the CDR3 is TGTGCCAGCAGCTTCCAGGGGGCCCATGCCCTGTTTTTT. J is TRBJ1-4 and V is TRBV7-8; the match to TRBD1 covers 8 bases. J lost 14 bases, V lost 3 bases, and 8 bases had no gene match. In germline, CDR1 is SGHVS, CDR2 FQNEAQ. This CDR3 comprises 13 residues.

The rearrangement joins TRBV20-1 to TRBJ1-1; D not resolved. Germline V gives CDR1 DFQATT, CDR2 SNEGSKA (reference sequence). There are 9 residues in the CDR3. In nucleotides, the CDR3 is TGCACCCTACGGACTGAAGCTTTCTTT. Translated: CTLRTEAFF.

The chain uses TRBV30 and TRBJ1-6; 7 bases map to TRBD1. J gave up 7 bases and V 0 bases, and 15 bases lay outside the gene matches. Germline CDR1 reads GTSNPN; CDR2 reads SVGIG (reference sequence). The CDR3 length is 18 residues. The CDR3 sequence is CAWSVDRVGEFGNSPLHF. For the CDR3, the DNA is TGTGCCTGGAGTGTAGACAGGGTGGGGGAATTTGGGAATTCACCCCTCCACTTT.

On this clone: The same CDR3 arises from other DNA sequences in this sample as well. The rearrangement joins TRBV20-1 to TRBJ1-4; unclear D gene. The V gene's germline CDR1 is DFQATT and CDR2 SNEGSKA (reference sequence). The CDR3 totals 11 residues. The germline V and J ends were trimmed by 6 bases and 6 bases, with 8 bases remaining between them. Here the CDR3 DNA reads TGCAGTGCCCTCCGGGATGAAAAACTGTTTTTT. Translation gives CSALRDEKLFF.

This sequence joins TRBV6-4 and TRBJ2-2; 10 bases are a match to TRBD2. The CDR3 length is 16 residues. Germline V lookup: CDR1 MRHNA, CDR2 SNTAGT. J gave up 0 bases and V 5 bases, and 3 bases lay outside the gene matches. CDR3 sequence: CASSIAGGPNTGELFF. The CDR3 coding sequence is TGTGCCAGCAGTATAGCGGGGGGACCGAACACCGGGGAGCTGTTTTTT.

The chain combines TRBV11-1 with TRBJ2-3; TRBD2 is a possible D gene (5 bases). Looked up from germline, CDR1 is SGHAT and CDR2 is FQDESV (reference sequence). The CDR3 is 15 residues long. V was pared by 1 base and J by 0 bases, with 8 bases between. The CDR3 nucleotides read TGTGCCAGCAGCTTAGGGAGGTTAAGCACAGATACGCAGTATTTT. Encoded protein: CASSLGRLSTDTQYF. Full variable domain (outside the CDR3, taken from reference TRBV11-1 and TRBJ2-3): EAEVAQSPRYKITEKSQAVAFWCDPISGHATLYWYRQILGQGPELLVQFQDESVVDDSQLPKDRFSAERLKGVDSTLKIQPAELGDSAMYLCASSLGRLSTDTQYFGPGTRLTVL.

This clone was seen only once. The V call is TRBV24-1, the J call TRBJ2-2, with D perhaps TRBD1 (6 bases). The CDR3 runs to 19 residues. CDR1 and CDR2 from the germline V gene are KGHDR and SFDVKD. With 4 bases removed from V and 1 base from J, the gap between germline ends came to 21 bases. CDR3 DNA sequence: TGTGCCACCAGTGACCGTGGAACGGGACACCTTTTGAACACCGGGGAGCTGTTTTTT. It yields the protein CATSDRGTGHLLNTGELFF.

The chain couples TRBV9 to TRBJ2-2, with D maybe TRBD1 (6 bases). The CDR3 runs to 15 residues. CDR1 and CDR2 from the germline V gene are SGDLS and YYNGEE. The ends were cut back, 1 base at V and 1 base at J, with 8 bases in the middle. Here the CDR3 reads CASSVRGWNTGELFF. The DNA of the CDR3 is TGTGCCAGCAGCGTAAGGGGGTGGAACACCGGGGAGCTGTTTTTT.

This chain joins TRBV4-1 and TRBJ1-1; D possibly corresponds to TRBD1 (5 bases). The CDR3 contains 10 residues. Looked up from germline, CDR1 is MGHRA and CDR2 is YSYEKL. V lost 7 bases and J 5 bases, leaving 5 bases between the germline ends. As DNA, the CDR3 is TGCGCCAGCAAGGGGACTGAAGCTTTCTTT. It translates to CASKGTEAFF.

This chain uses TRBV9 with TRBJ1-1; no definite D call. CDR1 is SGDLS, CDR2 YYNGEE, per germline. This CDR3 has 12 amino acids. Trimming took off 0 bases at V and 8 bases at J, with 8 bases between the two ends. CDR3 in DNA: TGTGCCAGCAGCGTAGTGCCAGGAGAAGCTTTCTTT. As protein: CASSVVPGEAFF.

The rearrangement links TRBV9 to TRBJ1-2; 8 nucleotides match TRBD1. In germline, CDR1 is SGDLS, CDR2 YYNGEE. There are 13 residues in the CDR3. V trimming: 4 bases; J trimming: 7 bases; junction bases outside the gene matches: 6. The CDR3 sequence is CASSPGGSRGYTF. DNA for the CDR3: TGTGCCAGCAGCCCAGGGGGCTCCCGTGGCTACACCTTC.

The CDR3 DNA sequence: TGCGCCAGCAGCCAAGGACACAGGGTTCATCAGCCCCAGCATTTT. It translates to CASSQGHRVHQPQHF. The chain joins TRBV4-1 to TRBJ1-5; possible D gene TRBD1, 6 bases. The V end lost 1 base, the J end lost 5 bases, and 12 bases lay between the germline ends. CDR3 size: 15 residues. Germline CDR1 and CDR2: MGHRA and YSYEKL.

CDR3 sequence (DNA): TGTGCCAGTAGTTGGGACAGGGGGCGACTCGCGAACACCGGGGAGCTGTTTTTT. Protein: CASSWDRGRLANTGELFF. The V gene is TRBV19, the J gene TRBJ2-2; 12 positions agree with TRBD1. Germline CDR1 LNHDA, CDR2 SQIVND (reference sequence). Unmatched junction bases numbered 7, after V lost 5 bases and J lost 0 bases. This CDR3 comprises 18 residues.

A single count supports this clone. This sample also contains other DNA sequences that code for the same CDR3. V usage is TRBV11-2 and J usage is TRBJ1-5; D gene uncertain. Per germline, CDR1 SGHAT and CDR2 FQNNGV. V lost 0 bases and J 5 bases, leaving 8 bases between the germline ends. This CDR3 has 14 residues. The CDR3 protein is CASSLDGGDQPQHF. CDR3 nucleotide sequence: TGTGCCAGCAGCTTAGATGGCGGGGATCAGCCCCAGCATTTT.

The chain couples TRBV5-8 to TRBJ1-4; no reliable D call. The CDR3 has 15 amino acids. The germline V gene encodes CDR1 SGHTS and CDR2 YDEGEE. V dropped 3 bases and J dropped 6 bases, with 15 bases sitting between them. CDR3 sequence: CASSSDRLRDEKLFF. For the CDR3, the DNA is TGTGCCAGCAGCTCAGACCGACTTAGAGATGAAAAACTGTTTTTT.

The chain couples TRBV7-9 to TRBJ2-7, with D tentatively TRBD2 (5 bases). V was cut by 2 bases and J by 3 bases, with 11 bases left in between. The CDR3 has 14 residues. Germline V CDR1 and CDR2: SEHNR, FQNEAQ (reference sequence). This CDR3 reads CASSLHLEVYEQYF. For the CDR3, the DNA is TGTGCCAGCAGCTTACACCTGGAGGTCTACGAGCAGTACTTC.

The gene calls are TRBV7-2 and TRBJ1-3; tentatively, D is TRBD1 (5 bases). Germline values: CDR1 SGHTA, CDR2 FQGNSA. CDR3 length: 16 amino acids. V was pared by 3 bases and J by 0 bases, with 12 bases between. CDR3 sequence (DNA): TGTGCCAGCAGCTTGGGACTGCCCAACTCTGGAAACACCATATATTTT. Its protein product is CASSLGLPNSGNTIYF.

The CDR3 loop reads CASSAGTGTQNTEAFF. As DNA, the CDR3 is TGTGCCAGTAGCGCCGGGACAGGGACCCAGAACACTGAAGCTTTCTTT. J is TRBJ1-1 and V is TRBV19, with TRBD1 matching 9 bases. V shed 6 bases and J 1 base; nucleotides not matched to a gene: 9. Germline CDR1 reads LNHDA; CDR2 reads SQIVND (reference sequence). This CDR3 region has 16 residues.

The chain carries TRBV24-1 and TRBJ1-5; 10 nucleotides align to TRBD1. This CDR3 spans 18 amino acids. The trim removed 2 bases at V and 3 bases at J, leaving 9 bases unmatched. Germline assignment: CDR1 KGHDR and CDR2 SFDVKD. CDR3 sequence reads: CATSDSRTGGVSNQPQHF. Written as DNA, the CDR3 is TGTGCCACCAGTGATTCCAGGACAGGGGGTGTCTCCAATCAGCCCCAGCATTTT.